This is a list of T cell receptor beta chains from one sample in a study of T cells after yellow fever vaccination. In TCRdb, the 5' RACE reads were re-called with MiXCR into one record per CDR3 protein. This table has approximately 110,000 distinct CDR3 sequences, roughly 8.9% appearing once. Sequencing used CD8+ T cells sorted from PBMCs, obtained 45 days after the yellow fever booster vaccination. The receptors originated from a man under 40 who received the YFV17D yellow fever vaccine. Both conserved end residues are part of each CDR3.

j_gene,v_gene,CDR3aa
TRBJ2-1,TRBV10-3,CAISESGGRVYEQFF
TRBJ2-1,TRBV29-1,CSVEGVVSGTSVNEQFF
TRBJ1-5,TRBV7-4,CASSLEGEGYSNQPQHF
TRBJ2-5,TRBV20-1,CSARVVSPLVETQYF
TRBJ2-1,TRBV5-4,CASSPPLAGLSEQFF
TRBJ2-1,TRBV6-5,CASSPGTSGEQFF
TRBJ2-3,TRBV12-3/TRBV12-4,CASSFPDRDPSIDSTDTQYF
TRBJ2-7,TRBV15,CATSPRTSYEQYF
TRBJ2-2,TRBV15,CATSRDKRVGELFF
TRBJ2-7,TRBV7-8,CASSHPLSGQYTNEQYF